A single TCR beta chain is shown here with its context. Its antigen is undetermined. Trimming removed 0 bases from V and 6 bases from J, with 15 bases in between. This CDR3 has 15 amino acids. Germline CDR1 LGHNA, CDR2 YNFKEQ. These data are taken from a study of shared clonotypes between healthy human individuals. Turning to the study itself: For every donor, three CD4 naive, three CD4 memory, two CD8 naive and one CD8 memory plates were used. Study results and caveats: Enrolling few donors narrowed the genetic and exposure-history diversity that was represented.

Adults of Caucasian background living in Nashville, Tennessee made up all donors. Splitting of CD4+ cells produced CD45RA+ naive and CD45RA-negative memory subsets. The method was immunoSEQ multiplex PCR; TCRdb's version includes in-frame clones alone and lacks a portion of them. The table has about 2.3 million clones, 92% seen once. Sequencing was done on a sample of naive CD4+ T cells from PBMCs. Subset indicated: CD45RA+ positively selected. This rearrangement joins TRBV4-2 to TRBJ2-7; D call uncertain. The origin of this receptor is a man aged 18-30 years in good health. Some clones in this sample may be carry-over from other donors' samples. This CDR3 reads CASSQEGLGFGEQYF. DNA for the CDR3: TGTGCCAGCAGCCAAGAAGGTTTGGGGTTCGGCGAGCAGTACTTC.